This record looks at one T cell receptor beta chain sequence and its context. Its antigen is not known. 60 Vbeta and 13 Jbeta primers were used in PCR. Per the authors' pipeline: Later analysis identified roughly 84 million unique TCR beta chains, about 10 million shared. Profiled with immunoSEQ multiplex PCR; TCRdb holds only in-frame clones, not every one. From that table come the V and J calls and clone size; the DNA was used to work out D and trimming. This sample yields some 75,000 clones, of which around 81% are seen a single time; 5.9% belongs to the top ten. From germline, CDR1 is SEHNR and CDR2 FQNEAQ (reference sequence). CDR3 length: 14 residues. J lost 7 bases, V lost 5 bases, and 7 bases had no gene match. This sample is part of a study of cytomegalovirus exposure and HLA in healthy donors. Study-wide results and limits: A later analysis associated under 20,000 TCR beta sequences with HLA alleles at a 0.05 false discovery rate.

The material sequenced was PBMCs. The chain uses TRBV7-9 and TRBJ2-1; 8 bases fit TRBD2. This receptor was identified in a man younger than 30 in good health and CMV-seropositive. The CDR3: CASSILAGRNEQFF. CDR3 DNA: TGTGCCAGCAGCATTTTAGCGGGAAGGAATGAGCAGTTCTTC.